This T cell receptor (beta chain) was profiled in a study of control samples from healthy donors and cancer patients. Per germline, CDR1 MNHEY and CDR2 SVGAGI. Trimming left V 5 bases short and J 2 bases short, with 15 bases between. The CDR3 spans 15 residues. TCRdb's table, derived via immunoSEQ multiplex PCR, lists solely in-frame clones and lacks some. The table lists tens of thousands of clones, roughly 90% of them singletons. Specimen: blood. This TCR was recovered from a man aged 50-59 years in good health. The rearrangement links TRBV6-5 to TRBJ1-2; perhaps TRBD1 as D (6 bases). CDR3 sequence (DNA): TGTGCCAGCAGTATACGGACAGCCGAAAACTATGGCTACACCTTC. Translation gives CASSIRTAENYGYTF.